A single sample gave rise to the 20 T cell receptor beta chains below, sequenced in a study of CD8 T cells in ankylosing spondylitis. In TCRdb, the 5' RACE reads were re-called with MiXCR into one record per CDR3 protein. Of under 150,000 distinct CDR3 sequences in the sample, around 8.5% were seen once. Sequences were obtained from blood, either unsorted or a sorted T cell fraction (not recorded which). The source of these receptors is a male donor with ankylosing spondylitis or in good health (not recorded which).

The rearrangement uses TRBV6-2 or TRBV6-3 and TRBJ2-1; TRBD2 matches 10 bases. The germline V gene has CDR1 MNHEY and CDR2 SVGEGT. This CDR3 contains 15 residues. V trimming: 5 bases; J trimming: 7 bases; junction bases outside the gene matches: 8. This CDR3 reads CASSKPGLALNEQFF. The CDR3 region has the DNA TGTGCCAGCAGTAAACCGGGACTAGCGCTTAATGAGCAGTTCTTC.

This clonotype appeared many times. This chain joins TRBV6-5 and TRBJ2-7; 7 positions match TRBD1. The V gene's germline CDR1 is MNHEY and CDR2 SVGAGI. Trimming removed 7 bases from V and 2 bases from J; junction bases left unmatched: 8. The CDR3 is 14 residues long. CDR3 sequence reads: CASTSNRGPYEQYF. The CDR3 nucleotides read TGTGCCAGCACTTCTAACAGGGGCCCCTACGAGCAGTACTTC.

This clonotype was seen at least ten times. CDR3 nucleotide sequence: TGCAGTGCTAGAGATCCCCAAGCGGCCCAAGAGACCCAGTACTTC. It codes for CSARDPQAAQETQYF. The chain carries TRBV20-1 and TRBJ2-5; D may be TRBD2 (5 bases). The CDR3 extends over 15 amino acids. The V end was cut by 0 bases, the J end by 1 base, with 12 bases between. Looked up from germline, CDR1 is DFQATT and CDR2 is SNEGSKA (reference sequence).

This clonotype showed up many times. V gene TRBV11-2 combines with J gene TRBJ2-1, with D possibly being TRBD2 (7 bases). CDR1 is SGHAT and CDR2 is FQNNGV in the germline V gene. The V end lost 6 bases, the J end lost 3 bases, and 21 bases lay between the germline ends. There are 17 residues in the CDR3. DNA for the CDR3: TGTGCCAGCAGGTCTATAGCGGGTAGAGGGGGCTACAATGAGCAGTTCTTC. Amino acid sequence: CASRSIAGRGGYNEQFF. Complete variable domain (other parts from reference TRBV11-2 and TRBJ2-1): EAGVAQSPRYKIIEKRQSVAFWCNPISGHATLYWYQQILGQGPKLLIQFQNNGVVDDSQLPKDRFSAERLKGVDSTLKIQPAKLEDSAVYLCASRSIAGRGGYNEQFFGPGTRLTVL.

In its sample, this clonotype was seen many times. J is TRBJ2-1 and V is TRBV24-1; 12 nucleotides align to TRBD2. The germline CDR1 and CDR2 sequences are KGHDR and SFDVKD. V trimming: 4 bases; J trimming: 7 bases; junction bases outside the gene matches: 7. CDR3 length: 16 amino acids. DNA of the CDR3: TGTGCCACCAGTGACCTAGCGGGAGGGCCAGGGAATGAGCAGTTCTTC. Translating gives CATSDLAGGPGNEQFF.

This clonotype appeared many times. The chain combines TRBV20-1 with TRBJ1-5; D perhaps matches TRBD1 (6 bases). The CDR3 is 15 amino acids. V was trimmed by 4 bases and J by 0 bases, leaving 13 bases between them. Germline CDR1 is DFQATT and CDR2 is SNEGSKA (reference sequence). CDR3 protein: CSATGAGYSNQPQHF. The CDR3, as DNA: TGCAGTGCTACAGGGGCGGGTTATAGCAATCAGCCCCAGCATTTT.

CDR3 bases: TGTGCCAGCAGCCCATTGTGGGGACAGGGGGCGCCGGGCACAGATACGCAGTATTTT. Translation: CASSPLWGQGAPGTDTQYF. This chain connects TRBV28 to TRBJ2-3; TRBD1 aligns across 12 bases. The ends lost 6 bases at V and 1 base at J; junction bases unmatched: 14. CDR3 length equals 19 residues. Looked up from germline, CDR1 is MDHEN and CDR2 is SYDVKM.

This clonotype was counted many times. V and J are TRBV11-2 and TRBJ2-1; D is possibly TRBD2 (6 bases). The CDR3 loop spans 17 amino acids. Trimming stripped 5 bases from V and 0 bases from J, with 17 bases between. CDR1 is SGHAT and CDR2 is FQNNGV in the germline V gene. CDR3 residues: CASSPNQLASSYNEQFF. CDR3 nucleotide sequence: TGTGCCAGCAGCCCCAATCAACTAGCTAGCTCCTACAATGAGCAGTTCTTC. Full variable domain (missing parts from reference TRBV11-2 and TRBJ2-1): EAGVAQSPRYKIIEKRQSVAFWCNPISGHATLYWYQQILGQGPKLLIQFQNNGVVDDSQLPKDRFSAERLKGVDSTLKIQPAKLEDSAVYLCASSPNQLASSYNEQFFGPGTRLTVL.

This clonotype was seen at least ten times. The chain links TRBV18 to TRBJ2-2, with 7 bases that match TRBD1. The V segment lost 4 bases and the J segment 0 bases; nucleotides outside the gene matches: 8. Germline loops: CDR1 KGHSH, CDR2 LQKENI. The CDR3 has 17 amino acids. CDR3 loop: CASSLDRAPTNTGELFF. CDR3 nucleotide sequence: TGTGCCAGCTCACTAGACAGGGCGCCGACGAACACCGGGGAGCTGTTTTTT.

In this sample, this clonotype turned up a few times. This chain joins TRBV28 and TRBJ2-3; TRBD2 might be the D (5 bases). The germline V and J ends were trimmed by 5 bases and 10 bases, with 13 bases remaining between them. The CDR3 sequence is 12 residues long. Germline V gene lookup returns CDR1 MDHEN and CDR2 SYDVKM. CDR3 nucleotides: TGTGCCAGCAGTGGCGGGCCCGCGGCGCAGTATTTT. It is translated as CASSGGPAAQYF.

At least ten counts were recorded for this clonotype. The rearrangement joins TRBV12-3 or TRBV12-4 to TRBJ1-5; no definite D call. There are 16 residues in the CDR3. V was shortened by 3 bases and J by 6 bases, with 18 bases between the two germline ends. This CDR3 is CASSFSRGSPSQPQHF. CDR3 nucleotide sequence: TGTGCCAGCAGTTTTAGTAGAGGGAGTCCTTCTCAGCCCCAGCATTTT.

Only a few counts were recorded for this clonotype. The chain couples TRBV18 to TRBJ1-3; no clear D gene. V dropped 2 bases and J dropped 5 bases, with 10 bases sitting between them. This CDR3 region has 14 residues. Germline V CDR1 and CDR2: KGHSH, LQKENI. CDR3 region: CASSPGTKRNTIYF. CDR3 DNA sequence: TGTGCCAGCTCACCAGGTACCAAAAGAAACACCATATATTTT.

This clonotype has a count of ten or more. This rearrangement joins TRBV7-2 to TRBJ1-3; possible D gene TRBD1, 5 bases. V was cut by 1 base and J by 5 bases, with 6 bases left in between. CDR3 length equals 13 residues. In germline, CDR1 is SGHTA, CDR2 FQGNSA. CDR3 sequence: CASSLGGRNTIYF. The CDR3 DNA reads TGTGCCAGCAGCTTAGGGGGGAGAAACACCATATATTTT.

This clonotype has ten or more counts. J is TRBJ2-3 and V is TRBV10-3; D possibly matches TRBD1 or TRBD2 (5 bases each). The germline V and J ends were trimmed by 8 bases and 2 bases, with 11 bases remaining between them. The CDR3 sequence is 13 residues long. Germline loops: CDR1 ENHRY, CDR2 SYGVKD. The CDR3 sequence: CAISGQNTDTQYF. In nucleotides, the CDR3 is TGTGCCATCTCGGGGCAGAACACAGATACGCAGTATTTT.

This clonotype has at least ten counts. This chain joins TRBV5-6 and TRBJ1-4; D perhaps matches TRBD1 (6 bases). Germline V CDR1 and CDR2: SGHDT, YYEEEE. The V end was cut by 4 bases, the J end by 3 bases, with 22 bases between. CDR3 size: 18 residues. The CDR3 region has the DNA TGTGCCAGCAGCATGGGGACACTCCAACTATTACCTAATGAAAAACTGTTTTTT. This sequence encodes CASSMGTLQLLPNEKLFF.

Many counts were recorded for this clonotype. As DNA, the CDR3 is TGTGCCAGCAGCGCGGGACTAGCGGATTACAATGAGCAGTTCTTC. Protein: CASSAGLADYNEQFF. The J gene is TRBJ2-1, the V gene TRBV7-9, with 11 bases lining up with TRBD2. This CDR3 spans 15 amino acids. V gave up 5 bases and J gave up 4 bases; unmatched junction bases: 4. Germline CDR1 and CDR2: SEHNR and FQNEAQ (reference sequence).

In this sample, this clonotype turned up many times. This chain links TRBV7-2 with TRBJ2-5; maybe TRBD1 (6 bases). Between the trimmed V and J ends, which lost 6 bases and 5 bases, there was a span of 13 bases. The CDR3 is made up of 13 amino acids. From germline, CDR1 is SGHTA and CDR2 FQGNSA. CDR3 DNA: TGTGCCAGCAGACAAACAGGGTCCGAGACCCAGTACTTC. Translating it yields CASRQTGSETQYF.

The chain's CDR3 is CSVEGIRDRGLKTDTQYF. In DNA form, the CDR3 reads TGCAGCGTTGAAGGCATAAGGGACAGGGGGCTGAAGACAGATACGCAGTATTTT. This chain uses TRBV29-1 with TRBJ2-3; 12 bases map to TRBD1. The CDR3 has 18 residues. Losses at the gene ends were 1 base for V and 3 bases for J; bases not matched to a gene: 11. Germline V gives CDR1 SQVTM, CDR2 ANQGSEA.

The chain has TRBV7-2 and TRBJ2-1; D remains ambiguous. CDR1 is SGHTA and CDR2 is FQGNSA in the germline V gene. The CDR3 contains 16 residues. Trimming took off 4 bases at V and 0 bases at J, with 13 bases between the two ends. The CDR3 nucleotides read TGTGCCAGCAGCTGGAGCGCTCCTAGCTCCTACAATGAGCAGTTCTTC. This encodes CASSWSAPSSYNEQFF.

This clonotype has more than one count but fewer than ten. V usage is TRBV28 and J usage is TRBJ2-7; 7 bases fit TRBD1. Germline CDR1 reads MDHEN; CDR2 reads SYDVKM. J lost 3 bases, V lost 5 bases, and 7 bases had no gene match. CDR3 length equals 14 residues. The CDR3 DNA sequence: TGTGCCAGCAGTAAAGCCAGGGGGTTCTACGAGCAGTACTTC. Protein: CASSKARGFYEQYF.